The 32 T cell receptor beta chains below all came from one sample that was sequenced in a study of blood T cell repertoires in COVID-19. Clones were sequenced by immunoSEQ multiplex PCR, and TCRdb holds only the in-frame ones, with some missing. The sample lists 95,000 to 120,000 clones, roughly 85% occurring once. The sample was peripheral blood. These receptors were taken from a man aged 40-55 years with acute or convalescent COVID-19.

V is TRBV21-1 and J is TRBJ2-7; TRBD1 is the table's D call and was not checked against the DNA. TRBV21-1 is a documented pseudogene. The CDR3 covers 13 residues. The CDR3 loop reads CACQGQRMLREYF. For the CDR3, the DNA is TGTGCCTGCCAGGGACAGAGAATGCTACGTGAGTACTTC.

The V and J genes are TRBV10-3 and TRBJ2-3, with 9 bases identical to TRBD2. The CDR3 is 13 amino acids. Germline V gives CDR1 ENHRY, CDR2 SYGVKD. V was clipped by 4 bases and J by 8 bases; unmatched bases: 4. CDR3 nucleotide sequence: TGTGCCATCAGTGTTAATAGCGGGGGTACGCAGTATTTT. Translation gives CAISVNSGGTQYF.

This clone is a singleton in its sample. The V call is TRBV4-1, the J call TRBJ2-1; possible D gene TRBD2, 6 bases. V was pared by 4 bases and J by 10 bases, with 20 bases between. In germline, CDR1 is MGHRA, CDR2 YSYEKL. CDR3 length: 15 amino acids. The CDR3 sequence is CASSRAGTLVGEQFF. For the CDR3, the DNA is TGCGCCAGCAGCCGAGCGGGCACACTAGTAGGGGAGCAGTTCTTC.

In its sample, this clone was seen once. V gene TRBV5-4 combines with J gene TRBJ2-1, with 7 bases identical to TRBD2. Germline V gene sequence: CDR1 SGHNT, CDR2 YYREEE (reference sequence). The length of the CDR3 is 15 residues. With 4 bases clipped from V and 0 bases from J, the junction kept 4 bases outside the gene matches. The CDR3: CASSQKRGSYNEQFF. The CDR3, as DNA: TGTGCCAGCAGCCAGAAGCGGGGCTCCTACAATGAGCAGTTCTTC.

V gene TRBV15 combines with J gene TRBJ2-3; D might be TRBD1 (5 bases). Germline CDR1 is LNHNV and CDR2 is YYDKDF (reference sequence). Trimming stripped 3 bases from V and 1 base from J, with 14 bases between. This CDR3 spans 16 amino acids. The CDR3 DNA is TGTGCCACCAGCAGGGCAGGGTCGGCGGGCACAGATACGCAGTATTTT. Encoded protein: CATSRAGSAGTDTQYF.

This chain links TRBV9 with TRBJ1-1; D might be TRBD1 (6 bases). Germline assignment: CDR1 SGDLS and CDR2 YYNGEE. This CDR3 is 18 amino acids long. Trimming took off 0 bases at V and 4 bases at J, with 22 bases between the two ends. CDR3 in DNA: TGTGCCAGCAGCGTAGGCCCTGACAGGTGGGATGAGGGCACTGAAGCTTTCTTT. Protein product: CASSVGPDRWDEGTEAFF.

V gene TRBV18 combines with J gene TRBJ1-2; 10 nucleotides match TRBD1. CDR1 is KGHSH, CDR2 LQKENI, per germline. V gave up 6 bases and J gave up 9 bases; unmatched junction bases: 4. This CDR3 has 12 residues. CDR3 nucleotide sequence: TGTGCCAGCTCGCGGGACAGGGGAAGCTACACCTTC. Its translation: CASSRDRGSYTF.

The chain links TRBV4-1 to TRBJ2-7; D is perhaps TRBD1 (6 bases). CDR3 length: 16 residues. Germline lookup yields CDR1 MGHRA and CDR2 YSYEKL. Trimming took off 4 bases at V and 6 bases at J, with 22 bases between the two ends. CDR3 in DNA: TGCGCCAGCAGCCGGGGACAAGTTTCGGGCTCTACCGAGCAGTACTTC. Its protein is CASSRGQVSGSTEQYF.

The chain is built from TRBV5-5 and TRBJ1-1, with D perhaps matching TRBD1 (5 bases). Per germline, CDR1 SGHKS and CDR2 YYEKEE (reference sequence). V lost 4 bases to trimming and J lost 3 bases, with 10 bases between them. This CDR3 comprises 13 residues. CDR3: CASSRDLDTEAFF. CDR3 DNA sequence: TGTGCCAGCAGCCGGGACTTGGACACTGAAGCTTTCTTT.

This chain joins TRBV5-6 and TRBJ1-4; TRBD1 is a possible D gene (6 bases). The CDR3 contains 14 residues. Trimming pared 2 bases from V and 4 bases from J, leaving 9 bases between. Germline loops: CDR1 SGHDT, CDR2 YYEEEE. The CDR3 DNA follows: TGTGCCAGCAGCTTCCGACAGGTTAATGAAAAACTGTTTTTT. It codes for CASSFRQVNEKLFF. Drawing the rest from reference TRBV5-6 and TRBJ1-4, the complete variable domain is DAGVTQSPTHLIKTRGQQVTLRCSPKSGHDTVSWYQQALGQGPQFIFQYYEEEERQRGNFPDRFSGHQFPNYSSELNVNALLLGDSALYLCASSFRQVNEKLFFGSGTQLSVL.

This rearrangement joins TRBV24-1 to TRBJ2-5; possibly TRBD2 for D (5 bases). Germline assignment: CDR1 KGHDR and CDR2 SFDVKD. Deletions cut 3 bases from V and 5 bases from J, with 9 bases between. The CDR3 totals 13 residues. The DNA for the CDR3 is TGTGCCACCAGTGATGGTAGCGTCGAGACCCAGTACTTC. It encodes CATSDGSVETQYF.

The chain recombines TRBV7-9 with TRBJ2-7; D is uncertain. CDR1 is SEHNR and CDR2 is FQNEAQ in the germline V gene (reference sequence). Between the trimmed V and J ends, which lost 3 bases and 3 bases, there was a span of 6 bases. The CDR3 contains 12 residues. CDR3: CASSLSGYEQYF. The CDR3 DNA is TGTGCCAGCAGCTTGTCCGGCTACGAGCAGTACTTC. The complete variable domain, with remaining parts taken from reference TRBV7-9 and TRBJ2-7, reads DTGVSQNPRHKITKRGQNVTFRCDPISEHNRLYWYRQTLGQGPEFLTYFQNEAQLEKSRLLSDRFSAERPKGSFSTLEIQRTEQGDSAMYLCASSLSGYEQYFGPGTRLTVT.

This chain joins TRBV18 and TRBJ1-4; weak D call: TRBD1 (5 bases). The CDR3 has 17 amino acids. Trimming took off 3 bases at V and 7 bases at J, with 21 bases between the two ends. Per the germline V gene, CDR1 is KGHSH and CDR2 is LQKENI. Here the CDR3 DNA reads TGTGCCAGCTCACCGTTAAAATCGGGGGGTTATGGTGAAAAACTGTTTTTT. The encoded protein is CASSPLKSGGYGEKLFF.

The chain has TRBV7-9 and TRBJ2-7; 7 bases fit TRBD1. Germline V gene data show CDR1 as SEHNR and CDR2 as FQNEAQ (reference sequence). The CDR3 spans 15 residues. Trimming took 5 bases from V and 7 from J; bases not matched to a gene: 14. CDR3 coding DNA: TGTGCCAGCAGCGCCAGCAGGGGGAGAGACCTGGAGCAGTACTTC. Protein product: CASSASRGRDLEQYF.

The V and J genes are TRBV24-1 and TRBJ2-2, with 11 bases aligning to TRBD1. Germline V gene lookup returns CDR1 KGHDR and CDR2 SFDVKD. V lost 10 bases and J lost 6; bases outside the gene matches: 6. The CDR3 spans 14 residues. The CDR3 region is CATNPGQGAGELFF. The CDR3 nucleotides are TGTGCCACTAATCCGGGACAGGGGGCCGGGGAGCTGTTTTTT.

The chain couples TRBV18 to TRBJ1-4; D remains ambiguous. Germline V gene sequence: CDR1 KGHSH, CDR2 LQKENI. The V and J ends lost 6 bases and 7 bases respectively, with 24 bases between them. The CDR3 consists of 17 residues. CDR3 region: CASSQTGVTELSEKLFF. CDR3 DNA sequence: TGTGCCAGCTCCCAGACCGGGGTTACGGAGTTGAGTGAAAAACTGTTTTTT.

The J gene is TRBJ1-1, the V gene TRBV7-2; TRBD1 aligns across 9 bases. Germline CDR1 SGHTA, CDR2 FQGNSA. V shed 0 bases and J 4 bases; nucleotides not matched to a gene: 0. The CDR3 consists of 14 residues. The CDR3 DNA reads TGTGCCAGCAGCTTAGCGACAGGGGGCACTGAAGCTTTCTTT. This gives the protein CASSLATGGTEAFF.

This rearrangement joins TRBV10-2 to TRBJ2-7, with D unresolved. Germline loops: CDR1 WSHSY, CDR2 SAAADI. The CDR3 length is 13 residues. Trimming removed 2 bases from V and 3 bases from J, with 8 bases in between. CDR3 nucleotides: TGCGCCAGCAGTGAGGTTCAGAACTACGAGCAGTACTTC. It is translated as CASSEVQNYEQYF.

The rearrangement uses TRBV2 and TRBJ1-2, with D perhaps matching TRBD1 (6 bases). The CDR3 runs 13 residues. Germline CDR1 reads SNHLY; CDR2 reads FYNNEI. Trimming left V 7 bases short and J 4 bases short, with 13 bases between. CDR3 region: CASMAGEGYGYTF. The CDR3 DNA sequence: TGTGCCAGCATGGCAGGGGAGGGCTATGGCTACACCTTC.

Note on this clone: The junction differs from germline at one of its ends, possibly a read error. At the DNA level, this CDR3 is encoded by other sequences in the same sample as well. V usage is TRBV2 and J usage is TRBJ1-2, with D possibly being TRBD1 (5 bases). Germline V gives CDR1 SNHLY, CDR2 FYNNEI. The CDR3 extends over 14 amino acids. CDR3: CASNLAGIRNGYTF. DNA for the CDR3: TGTGCCAGCAATCTCGCAGGGATTAGAAATGGCTACACTTTC.

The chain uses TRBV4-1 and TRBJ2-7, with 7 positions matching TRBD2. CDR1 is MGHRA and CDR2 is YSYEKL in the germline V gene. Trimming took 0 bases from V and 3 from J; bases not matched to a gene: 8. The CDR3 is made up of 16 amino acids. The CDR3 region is CASSQDYARGNYEQYF. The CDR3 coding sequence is TGCGCCAGCAGCCAAGATTATGCGCGGGGGAACTACGAGCAGTACTTC.

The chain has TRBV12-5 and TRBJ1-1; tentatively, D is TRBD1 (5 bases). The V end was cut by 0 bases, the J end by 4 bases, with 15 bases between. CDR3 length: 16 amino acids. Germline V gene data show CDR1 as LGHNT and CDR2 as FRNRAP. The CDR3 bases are TGTGCTAGTGGTTTGGTACTAGGCAGGGAGGTCACTGAAGCTTTCTTT. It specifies CASGLVLGREVTEAFF.

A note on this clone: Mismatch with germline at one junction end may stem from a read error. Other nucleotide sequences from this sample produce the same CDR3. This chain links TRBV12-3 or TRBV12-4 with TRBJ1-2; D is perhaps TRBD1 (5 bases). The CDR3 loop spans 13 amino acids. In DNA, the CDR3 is TGTGCCAGCAGGTCGTCGGCAGGGTATGGTTACACCTTC. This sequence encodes CASRSSAGYGYTF.

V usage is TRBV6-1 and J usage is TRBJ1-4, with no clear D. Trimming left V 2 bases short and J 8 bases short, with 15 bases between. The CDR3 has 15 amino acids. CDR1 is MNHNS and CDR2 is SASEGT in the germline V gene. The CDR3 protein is CASSERGRRGEKLFF. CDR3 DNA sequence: TGTGCCAGCAGTGAACGTGGAAGGCGAGGGGAAAAACTGTTTTTT.

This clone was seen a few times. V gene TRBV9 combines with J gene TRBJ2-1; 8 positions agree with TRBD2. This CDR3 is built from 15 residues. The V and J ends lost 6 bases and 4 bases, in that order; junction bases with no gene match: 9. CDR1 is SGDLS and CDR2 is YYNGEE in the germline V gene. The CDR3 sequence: CASNPAGGPYNEQFF. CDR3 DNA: TGTGCCAGCAATCCCGCGGGGGGACCTTACAATGAGCAGTTCTTC.

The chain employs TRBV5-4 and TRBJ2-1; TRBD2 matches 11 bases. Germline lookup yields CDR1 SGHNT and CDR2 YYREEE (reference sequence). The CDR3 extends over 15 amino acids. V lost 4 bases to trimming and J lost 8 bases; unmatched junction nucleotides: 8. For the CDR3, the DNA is TGTGCCAGCAGCGTACAACTAGCGGGGGCCGATGAGCAGTTCTTC. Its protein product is CASSVQLAGADEQFF.

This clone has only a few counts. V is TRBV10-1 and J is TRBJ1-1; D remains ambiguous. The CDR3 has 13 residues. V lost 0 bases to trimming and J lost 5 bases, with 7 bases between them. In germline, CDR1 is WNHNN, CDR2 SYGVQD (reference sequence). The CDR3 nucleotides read TGCGCCAGCAGTGAGTCGTTGGAGACTGAAGCTTTCTTT. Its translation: CASSESLETEAFF.

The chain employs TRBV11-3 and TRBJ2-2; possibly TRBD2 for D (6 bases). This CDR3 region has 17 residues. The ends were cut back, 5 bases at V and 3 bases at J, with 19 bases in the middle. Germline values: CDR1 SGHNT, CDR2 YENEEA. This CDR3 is CASSQKGRRDHTGELFF. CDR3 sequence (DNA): TGTGCCAGCAGCCAGAAGGGTAGGAGGGACCACACCGGGGAGCTGTTTTTT.

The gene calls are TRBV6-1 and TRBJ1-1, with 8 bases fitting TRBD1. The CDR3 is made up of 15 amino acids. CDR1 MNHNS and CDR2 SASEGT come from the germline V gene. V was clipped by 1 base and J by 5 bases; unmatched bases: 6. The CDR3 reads CASSEVQGAATEAFF. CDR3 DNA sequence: TGTGCCAGCAGTGAAGTGCAGGGGGCGGCGACTGAAGCTTTCTTT.

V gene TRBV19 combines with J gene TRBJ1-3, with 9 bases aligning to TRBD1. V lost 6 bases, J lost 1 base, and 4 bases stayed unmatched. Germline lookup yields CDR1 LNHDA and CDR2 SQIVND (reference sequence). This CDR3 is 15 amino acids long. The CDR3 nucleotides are TGTGCCAGTAGACTGGACAGGGGTTCTGGAAACACCATATATTTT. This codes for CASRLDRGSGNTIYF.

CDR3 sequence reads: CASSYSVVIQATQHF. In DNA form, the CDR3 reads TGTGCCAGCAGTTACTCGGTAGTGATCCAGGCAACCCAGCATTTT. This sequence joins TRBV6-2 or TRBV6-3 and TRBJ1-5; D unresolved. Per germline, CDR1 MNHEY and CDR2 SVGEGT. The CDR3 covers 15 residues. The germline V and J ends were trimmed by 0 bases and 11 bases, with 17 bases remaining between them.

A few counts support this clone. The CDR3 DNA sequence: TGTGCCAGTAGTAAACAGCGGGGGTCAGGCACAGATACGCAGTATTTT. It is translated as CASSKQRGSGTDTQYF. The rearrangement joins TRBV19 to TRBJ2-3, with 8 bases matching TRBD2. Germline CDR1 is LNHDA and CDR2 is SQIVND (reference sequence). Trimming removed 4 bases from V and 1 base from J; junction bases left unmatched: 7. This CDR3 region has 16 residues.